The entry that follows covers one TCR beta chain sequence. The antigen is unknown. The sample originates from a study of OX40 agonist ivuxolimab in advanced cancers. Study-wide context: Antecedent anti-PD-1, anti-PD-L1 or anti-CTLA-4 therapy was permissible, with over 35% having received some. Study-level findings and limits: Dose levels from 0.1 to 3.0 mg/kg saw CD4+ and CD8+ blood T cells expand clonally by week 6.

The investigators sampled blood at baseline, at cycle 4 day 1, and at cycle 7 day 1. Germline assignment: CDR1 LGHNT and CDR2 FRNRAP. CDR3 length equals 13 residues. Trimming stripped 1 base from V and 2 bases from J, with 6 bases between. The table came from immunoSEQ multiplex PCR; TCRdb's copy has only in-frame clones and leaves some out. In the table there are under 65,000 clones, around 93% of which are singletons. The sample was CD4+ or CD8+ T cells sorted from blood, taken in a trial of the OX40 agonist ivuxolimab. The chain is built from TRBV12-5 and TRBJ2-7; D unresolved. The TCR was taken from an adult with an advanced solid tumor such as melanoma, head and neck, liver or kidney cancer. In DNA form, the CDR3 reads TGTGCTAGTGGTTTGGACTCGACCTACGAGCAGTACTTC. It specifies CASGLDSTYEQYF.